The entry that follows covers one T cell receptor (beta chain) sequence. Trimming took 5 bases from V and 13 from J, leaving 18 bases between them. There are 13 residues in the CDR3. Germline V CDR1 and CDR2: LNHDA, SQIVND (reference sequence). This entry comes from a study of blood T cell repertoires in COVID-19. Overall study context: Sources were T cells, B-cell-depleted T cells, or PBMCs; the material itself was cDNA or gDNA.

Produced via immunoSEQ multiplex PCR; TCRdb's table is partial and in-frame only. The sample shows some 250,000 clones, roughly 77% of them seen only once. This chain uses TRBV19 with TRBJ2-1; no clear D gene. Sequencing input: peripheral blood. The receptor comes from a woman older than 75 with acute or convalescent COVID-19. Here the CDR3 reads CASSFSSPPIQFF. The DNA of the CDR3 is TGTGCCAGTAGTTTCTCATCACCTCCTATTCAGTTCTTC.